A single sample gave rise to the 30 T cell receptor beta chains below, sequenced in a study of blood T cell repertoires in COVID-19. Sequenced by immunoSEQ multiplex PCR; TCRdb stores in-frame clones only, minus some. Here the sample spans 400,000 or so clones, roughly 88% being singletons. The material sequenced was PBMCs or T cells enriched from blood (not recorded which). Receptor source: a woman aged 40 to 50 with acute COVID-19.

This chain uses TRBV7-2 with TRBJ1-2; tentative D call: TRBD1 (5 bases). This CDR3 is built from 16 residues. V was pared by 1 base and J by 4 bases, with 16 bases between. CDR1 is SGHTA, CDR2 FQGNSA, per germline. CDR3 amino acids: CASSLEAGRLSYGYTF. For the CDR3, the DNA is TGTGCCAGCAGCTTAGAGGCAGGGCGGTTGAGCTATGGCTACACCTTC.

The V call is TRBV18, the J call TRBJ1-2; D unresolved. CDR3 length: 14 residues. With 2 bases removed from V and 4 bases from J, the gap between germline ends came to 11 bases. Germline loops: CDR1 KGHSH, CDR2 LQKENI. The CDR3 DNA sequence: TGTGCCAGCTCACCAGACGGAGCGCTCTATGGCTACACCTTC. Its protein is CASSPDGALYGYTF.

This clone was seen a handful of times. This chain uses TRBV5-1 with TRBJ2-7; the D gene is possibly TRBD1 (5 bases). The CDR3 extends over 14 amino acids. Trimming pared 3 bases from V and 3 bases from J, leaving 13 bases between. CDR1 SGHRS and CDR2 YFSETQ come from the germline V gene. The CDR3 spells CASSSTDDSYEQYF. The DNA of the CDR3 is TGCGCCAGCAGCTCTACAGACGACAGCTACGAGCAGTACTTC.

This clone has only one observation. The J gene is TRBJ2-5, the V gene TRBV11-2, with 9 bases lining up with TRBD2. The CDR3 is 17 residues long. CDR1 is SGHAT and CDR2 is FQNNGV in the germline V gene. The V segment lost 3 bases and the J segment 4 bases; nucleotides outside the gene matches: 12. As DNA, the CDR3 is TGTGCCAGCAGCTTCTACCCGACTAGCGGTTCCAGAGAGACCCAGTACTTC. It codes for CASSFYPTSGSRETQYF.

The genes are TRBV19 and TRBJ2-1; possible D gene TRBD1, 6 bases. CDR1 LNHDA and CDR2 SQIVND come from the germline V gene (reference sequence). This CDR3 has 16 amino acids. Trimming took off 3 bases at V and 0 bases at J, with 12 bases between the two ends. CDR3 region: CASSINRASSYNEQFF. The DNA for the CDR3 is TGTGCCAGTAGTATCAACAGGGCTAGCTCCTACAATGAGCAGTTCTTC.

A few counts support this clone. This chain uses TRBV2 with TRBJ1-6, with a weak D call TRBD1 (5 bases). CDR1 and CDR2 from the germline V gene are SNHLY and FYNNEI. The CDR3 has 17 amino acids. The V and J ends lost 5 bases and 10 bases respectively, with 24 bases between them. The CDR3 DNA reads TGTGCCAGCAGTACACGGCAAGCGGGCAGGGTGGACTCACCCCTCCACTTT. Residues: CASSTRQAGRVDSPLHF.

The chain employs TRBV19 and TRBJ2-6; the D gene is possibly TRBD1 (5 bases). Looked up from germline, CDR1 is LNHDA and CDR2 is SQIVND (reference sequence). Trimming cost V 7 bases and J 3 bases, with 13 bases left between them. This CDR3 comprises 15 residues. The CDR3 bases are TGTGCCAGTACCCGACAGACCTTTGGGGCCAACGTCCTGACTTTC. Residues: CASTRQTFGANVLTF.

Remarks on this clone: The sample contains more than one DNA sequence encoding this CDR3. The V call is TRBV5-1, the J call TRBJ1-1, with 9 positions matching TRBD1. The CDR3 sequence is 13 residues long. V gave up 2 bases and J gave up 5 bases; unmatched junction bases: 1. Germline assignment: CDR1 SGHRS and CDR2 YFSETQ. In DNA form, the CDR3 reads TGCGCCAGCAGCTTAGACAGGGGGACTGAAGCTTTCTTT. It is translated as CASSLDRGTEAFF.

V is TRBV24-1 and J is TRBJ1-5; TRBD1 is a possible D gene (6 bases). The CDR3 is 16 amino acids. Trimming removed 9 bases from V and 1 base from J, with 18 bases in between. Looked up from germline, CDR1 is KGHDR and CDR2 is SFDVKD. The CDR3 nucleotides read TGTGCCACCGCTTTCTGGCCAAGGGGGAGCAATCAGCCCCAGCATTTT. Amino acid sequence: CATAFWPRGSNQPQHF.

The chain has TRBV5-1 and TRBJ2-2; 10 bases map to TRBD1. Per germline, CDR1 SGHRS and CDR2 YFSETQ. The V and J ends lost 3 bases and 8 bases, in that order; junction bases with no gene match: 7. This CDR3 comprises 15 residues. CDR3 coding DNA: TGCGCCAGCAGCTCATCGACAGGGGGCAGGGGGGAGCTGTTTTTT. It specifies CASSSSTGGRGELFF.

V and J are TRBV12-3 or TRBV12-4 and TRBJ2-7, with 12 bases matching TRBD2. The CDR3 runs 13 residues. V gave up 8 bases and J gave up 4 bases; unmatched junction bases: 3. The DNA of the CDR3 is TGTGCCAGCGGGACTAGCGGGTCGTACGAGCAGTACTTC. Its translation: CASGTSGSYEQYF.

V gene TRBV3-1 (or the pseudogene TRBV3-2) combines with J gene TRBJ2-3; TRBD2 aligns across 10 bases. J gave up 6 bases and V 3 bases, and 3 bases lay outside the gene matches. The CDR3 is 14 amino acids. The germline CDR1 and CDR2 sequences are LGHDT and YNNKEL (reference sequence). This CDR3 is CASSHGTSEDTQYF. As DNA, the CDR3 is TGTGCCAGCAGCCACGGGACTAGCGAGGATACGCAGTATTTT.

V gene TRBV24-1 combines with J gene TRBJ1-1; no clear D. Germline V gene lookup returns CDR1 KGHDR and CDR2 SFDVKD. Trimming removed 0 bases from V and 4 bases from J, with 11 bases in between. This CDR3 region has 15 residues. CDR3: CATSDLVAGGTEAFF. CDR3 DNA sequence: TGTGCCACCAGTGATTTGGTTGCGGGAGGCACTGAAGCTTTCTTT.

The V call is TRBV19, the J call TRBJ1-2; D gene ambiguous. The CDR3 is made up of 12 amino acids. Germline CDR1 and CDR2: LNHDA and SQIVND (reference sequence). V shed 5 bases and J shed 3 bases, with 7 bases lying between them. The CDR3 spells CASSFLDYGYTF. As DNA, the CDR3 is TGTGCCAGTAGTTTTCTAGACTATGGCTACACCTTC.

The chain couples TRBV2 to TRBJ2-7; tentatively, D is TRBD2 (5 bases). Germline lookup yields CDR1 SNHLY and CDR2 FYNNEI. The CDR3 length is 11 residues. V was shortened by 4 bases and J by 6 bases, with 7 bases between the two germline ends. CDR3 nucleotides: TGTGCCAGCAGTGTTCGGGGCGAGCAGTACTTC. It yields the protein CASSVRGEQYF.

The V gene is TRBV11-3, the J gene TRBJ2-7; no definite D call. The germline V gene has CDR1 SGHNT and CDR2 YENEEA. Trimming stripped 1 base from V and 2 bases from J, with 9 bases between. The CDR3 contains 14 residues. The CDR3 reads CASSLGGSTYEQYF. The CDR3 coding sequence is TGTGCCAGCAGCTTAGGAGGCAGTACCTACGAGCAGTACTTC.

J is TRBJ2-1 and V is TRBV7-2; tentative D call: TRBD2 (5 bases). Trimming pared 3 bases from V and 4 bases from J, leaving 16 bases between. The CDR3 has 16 amino acids. Germline V lookup: CDR1 SGHTA, CDR2 FQGNSA. The CDR3 region has the DNA TGTGCCAGCAGCTTTGCTAGCCCGGGCCGTTACAATGAGCAGTTCTTC. It is translated as CASSFASPGRYNEQFF.

V gene TRBV7-9 combines with J gene TRBJ2-3; 10 nucleotides agree with TRBD1. The CDR3 has 14 amino acids. CDR1 is SEHNR and CDR2 is FQNEAQ in the germline V gene (reference sequence). With V trimmed by 5 bases and J by 3 bases, 2 bases remained unmatched. The DNA of the CDR3 is TGTGCCAGCAGCCTGGGACAGGGGACAGATACGCAGTATTTT. It encodes CASSLGQGTDTQYF.

There are many counts of this clone. The CDR3 spells CASSQDEYEQYF. The DNA for the CDR3 is TGTGCCAGCAGCCAAGACGAGTACGAGCAGTACTTC. The chain is built from TRBV4-2 and TRBJ2-7; D is unresolved. The ends were cut back, 0 bases at V and 4 bases at J, with 4 bases in the middle. The germline V gene encodes CDR1 LGHNA and CDR2 YNFKEQ. CDR3 size: 12 residues.

J is TRBJ2-7 and V is TRBV4-1; TRBD2 matches at 10 bases. The CDR3 is 18 amino acids. CDR1 and CDR2 from the germline V gene are MGHRA and YSYEKL. Unmatched junction bases numbered 9, after V lost 1 base and J lost 0 bases. CDR3 nucleotides: TGCGCCAGCAGCCAAGGGACTAGCGGTCCGGGGGTCTCCTACGAGCAGTACTTC. This encodes CASSQGTSGPGVSYEQYF.

The V call is TRBV7-6, the J call TRBJ2-7, with 10 bases fitting TRBD2. V shed 5 bases and J 7 bases; nucleotides not matched to a gene: 8. CDR3 length: 14 residues. CDR1 SGHVS and CDR2 FNYEAQ come from the germline V gene. The DNA of the CDR3 is TGTGCCAGCAGCACTGGACTAGCGGCTTTGGAGCAGTACTTC. It translates to CASSTGLAALEQYF.

This clone was counted once. The J gene is TRBJ2-1, the V gene TRBV15; tentatively, D is TRBD2 (7 bases). V lost 0 bases to trimming and J lost 7 bases, with 13 bases between them. CDR3 length equals 15 residues. Germline CDR1 and CDR2: LNHNV and YYDKDF (reference sequence). CDR3 nucleotide sequence: TGTGCCACCAGCAGAGATCAAGGGGGGGGGAATGAGCAGTTCTTC. It translates to CATSRDQGGGNEQFF.

This chain uses TRBV4-1 with TRBJ1-6; D unresolved. The CDR3 is 15 amino acids. V lost 4 bases to trimming and J lost 9 bases, with 16 bases between them. Germline CDR1 and CDR2: MGHRA and YSYEKL. CDR3 bases: TGCGCCAGCAGCCCCGAAGGCGGGGAGGGTTCACCCCTCCACTTT. It encodes CASSPEGGEGSPLHF.

The chain links TRBV7-2 to TRBJ1-3; D is possibly TRBD1 (6 bases). Germline lookup yields CDR1 SGHTA and CDR2 FQGNSA. This CDR3 has 17 residues. V gave up 6 bases and J gave up 0 bases, with 18 bases separating them. CDR3 region: CASSQNRAGGSGNTIYF. For the CDR3, the DNA is TGTGCCAGCAGTCAGAACAGGGCCGGCGGCTCTGGAAACACCATATATTTT.

V usage is TRBV5-5 and J usage is TRBJ2-2; tentatively, D is TRBD1 (5 bases). V gave up 2 bases and J gave up 4 bases, with 15 bases separating them. The germline CDR1 and CDR2 sequences are SGHKS and YYEKEE (reference sequence). The CDR3 is 16 amino acids. The CDR3 is CASSLLKGLSTGELFF. In DNA form, the CDR3 reads TGTGCCAGCAGCTTATTGAAGGGGCTGAGCACCGGGGAGCTGTTTTTT.

The gene calls are TRBV19 and TRBJ2-3; 8 bases are a match to TRBD2. Germline V gene lookup returns CDR1 LNHDA and CDR2 SQIVND (reference sequence). CDR3 length equals 17 residues. Losses at the gene ends were 3 bases for V and 3 bases for J; bases not matched to a gene: 11. CDR3 DNA: TGTGCCAGTAGTATCTTCCCCGGGGGGGCCGCGACAGATACGCAGTATTTT. This translates into CASSIFPGGAATDTQYF.

The chain uses TRBV10-3 and TRBJ2-5; possibly TRBD2 for D (7 bases). Trimming took off 3 bases at V and 5 bases at J, with 16 bases between the two ends. The CDR3 totals 15 residues. Germline V gene data show CDR1 as ENHRY and CDR2 as SYGVKD. Here the CDR3 reads CAISDGGGARETQYF. The CDR3 DNA is TGTGCCATCAGTGATGGTGGGGGGGCACGGGAGACCCAGTACTTC.

The CDR3 reads CATRTSGGTDTQYF. In DNA, the CDR3 is TGTGCCACAAGGACTAGCGGGGGCACAGATACGCAGTATTTT. The V call is TRBV10-3, the J call TRBJ2-3, with 12 bases lining up with TRBD2. CDR1 and CDR2 (germline): ENHRY, SYGVKD. The CDR3 is 14 amino acids. The ends lost 10 bases at V and 1 base at J; junction bases unmatched: 3.

The V call is TRBV7-2, the J call TRBJ2-1, with D possibly matching TRBD1 (6 bases). The germline V gene has CDR1 SGHTA and CDR2 FQGNSA. The CDR3 is made up of 13 amino acids. Trimming pared 6 bases from V and 4 bases from J, leaving 10 bases between. CDR3 in amino acids: CASSLTGYNEQFF. The CDR3 coding sequence is TGTGCCAGCAGTCTCACAGGGTACAATGAGCAGTTCTTC.

J is TRBJ2-3 and V is TRBV9, with 12 bases lining up with TRBD1. The V and J ends lost 0 bases and 8 bases, in that order; junction bases with no gene match: 10. CDR3 length: 17 amino acids. Germline V lookup: CDR1 SGDLS, CDR2 YYNGEE. The CDR3 DNA reads as TGTGCCAGCAGCGTAGGCGCTGGGGGACAGGGGGCCTCTACGCAGTATTTT. It codes for CASSVGAGGQGASTQYF.